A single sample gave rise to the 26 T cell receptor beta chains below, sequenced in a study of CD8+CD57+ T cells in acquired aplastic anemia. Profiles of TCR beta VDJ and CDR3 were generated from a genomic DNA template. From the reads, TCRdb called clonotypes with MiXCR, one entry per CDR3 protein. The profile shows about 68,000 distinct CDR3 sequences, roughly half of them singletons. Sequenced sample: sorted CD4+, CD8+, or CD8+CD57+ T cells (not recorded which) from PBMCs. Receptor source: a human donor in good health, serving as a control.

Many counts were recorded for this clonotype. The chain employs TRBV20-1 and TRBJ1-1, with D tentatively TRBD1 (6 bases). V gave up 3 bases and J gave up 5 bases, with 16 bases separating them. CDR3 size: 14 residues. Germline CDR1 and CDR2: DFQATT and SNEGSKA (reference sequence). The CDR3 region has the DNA TGCAGTGCTAGTCTTCGGGGGGCTCGGACTGAAGCTTTCTTT. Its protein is CSASLRGARTEAFF.

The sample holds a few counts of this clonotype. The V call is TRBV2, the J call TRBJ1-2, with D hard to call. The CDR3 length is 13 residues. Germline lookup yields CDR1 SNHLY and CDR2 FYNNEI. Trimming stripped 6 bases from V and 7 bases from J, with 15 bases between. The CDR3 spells CASSLNEEGGYTF. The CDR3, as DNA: TGTGCCAGCAGCTTGAATGAGGAGGGTGGCTACACCTTC.

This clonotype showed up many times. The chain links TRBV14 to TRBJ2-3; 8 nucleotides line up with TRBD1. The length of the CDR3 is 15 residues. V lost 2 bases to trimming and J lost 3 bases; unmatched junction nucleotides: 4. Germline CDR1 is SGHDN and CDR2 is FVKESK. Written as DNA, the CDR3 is TGTGCCAGCAGCCAACGGACAGGGCTGACAGATACGCAGTATTTT. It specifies CASSQRTGLTDTQYF.

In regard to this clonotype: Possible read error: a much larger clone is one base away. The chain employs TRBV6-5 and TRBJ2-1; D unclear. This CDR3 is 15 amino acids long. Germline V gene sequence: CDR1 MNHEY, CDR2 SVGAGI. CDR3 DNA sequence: TGTGTCAGCAGTTACTCCAGATGGTTCTACAATGAGCAGTTCTTC. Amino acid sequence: CVSSYSRWFYNEQFF.

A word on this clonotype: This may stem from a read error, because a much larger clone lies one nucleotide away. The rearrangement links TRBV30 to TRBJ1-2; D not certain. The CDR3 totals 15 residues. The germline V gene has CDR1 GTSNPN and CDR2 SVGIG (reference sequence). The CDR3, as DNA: TGTGCCTGGAGTGTAGAGAGCCTACAGTCCATTGGCTACGCCTTC. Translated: CAWSVESLQSIGYAF.

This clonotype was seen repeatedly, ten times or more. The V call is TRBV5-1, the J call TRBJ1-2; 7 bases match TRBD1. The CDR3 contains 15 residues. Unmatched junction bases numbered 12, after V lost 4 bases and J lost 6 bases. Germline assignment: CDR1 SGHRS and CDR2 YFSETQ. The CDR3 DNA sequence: TGCGCCAGCAGCCCGGAGGACAGGTTCCATGATGGCTACACCTTC. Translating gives CASSPEDRFHDGYTF. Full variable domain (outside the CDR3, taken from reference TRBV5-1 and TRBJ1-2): KAGVTQTPRYLIKTRGQQVTLSCSPISGHRSVSWYQQTPGQGLQFLFEYFSETQRNKGNFPGRFSGRQFSNSRSEMNVSTLELGDSALYLCASSPEDRFHDGYTFGSGTRLTVV.

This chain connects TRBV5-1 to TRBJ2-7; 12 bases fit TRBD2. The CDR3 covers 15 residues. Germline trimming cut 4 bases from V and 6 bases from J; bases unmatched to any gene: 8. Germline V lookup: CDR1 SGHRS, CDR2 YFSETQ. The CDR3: CASSPRLAGVSEQYF. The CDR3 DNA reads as TGCGCCAGCAGCCCAAGACTAGCGGGAGTATCCGAGCAGTACTTC.

CDR3 DNA sequence: TGCAGTGCTAGAGATCGGGGGGAAGGGGGCAGGTCACCCCTCCACTTT. Residues: CSARDRGEGGRSPLHF. The chain combines TRBV20-1 with TRBJ1-6; 7 bases align to TRBD1. The germline V gene encodes CDR1 DFQATT and CDR2 SNEGSKA (reference sequence). CDR3 length: 16 amino acids. Unmatched junction bases numbered 12, after V lost 0 bases and J lost 10 bases.

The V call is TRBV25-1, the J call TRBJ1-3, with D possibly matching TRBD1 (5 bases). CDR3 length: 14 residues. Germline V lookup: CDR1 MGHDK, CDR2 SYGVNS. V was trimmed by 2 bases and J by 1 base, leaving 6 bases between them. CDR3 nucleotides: TGTGCCAGCAGTGAACCAGGGTCTGGAAACACCATATATTTT. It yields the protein CASSEPGSGNTIYF.

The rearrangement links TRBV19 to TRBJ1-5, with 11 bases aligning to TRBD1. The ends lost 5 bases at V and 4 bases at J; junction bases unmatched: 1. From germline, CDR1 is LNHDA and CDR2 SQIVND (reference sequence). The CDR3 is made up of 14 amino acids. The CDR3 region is CASSGTGGNQPQHF. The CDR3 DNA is TGTGCCAGTAGTGGGACAGGGGGTAATCAGCCCCAGCATTTT.

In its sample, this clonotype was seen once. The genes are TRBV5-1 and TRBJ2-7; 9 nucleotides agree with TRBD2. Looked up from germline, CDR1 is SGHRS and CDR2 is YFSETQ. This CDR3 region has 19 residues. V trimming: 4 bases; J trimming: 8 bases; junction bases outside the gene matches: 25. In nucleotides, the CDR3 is TGCGCCAGCAGCCCCGGGACTAGCAGCTATATGGCGGGGTCCAATAAGCAGTACTTC. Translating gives CASSPGTSSYMAGSNKQYF.

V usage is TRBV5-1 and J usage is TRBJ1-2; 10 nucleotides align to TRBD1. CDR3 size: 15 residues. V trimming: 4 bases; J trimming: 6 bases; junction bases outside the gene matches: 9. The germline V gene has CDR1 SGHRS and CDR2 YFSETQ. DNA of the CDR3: TGCGCCAGCAGCCGACAGGGGGCGCAGGGTGATGGCTACACCTTC. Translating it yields CASSRQGAQGDGYTF. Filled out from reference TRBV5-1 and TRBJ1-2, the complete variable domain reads KAGVTQTPRYLIKTRGQQVTLSCSPISGHRSVSWYQQTPGQGLQFLFEYFSETQRNKGNFPGRFSGRQFSNSRSEMNVSTLELGDSALYLCASSRQGAQGDGYTFGSGTRLTVV.

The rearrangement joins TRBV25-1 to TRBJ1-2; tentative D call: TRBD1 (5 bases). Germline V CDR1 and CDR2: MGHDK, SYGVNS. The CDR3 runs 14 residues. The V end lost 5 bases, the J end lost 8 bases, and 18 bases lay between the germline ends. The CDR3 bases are TGTGCCAGCAGTAGACCAGACTCAGGGTCGGGCTACACCTTC. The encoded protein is CASSRPDSGSGYTF.

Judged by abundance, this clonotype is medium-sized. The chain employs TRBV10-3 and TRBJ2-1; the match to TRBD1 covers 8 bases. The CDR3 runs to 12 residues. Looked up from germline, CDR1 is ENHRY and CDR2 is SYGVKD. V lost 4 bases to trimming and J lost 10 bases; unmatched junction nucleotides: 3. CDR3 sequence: CAISGTGWEQFF. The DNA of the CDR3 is TGTGCCATCAGTGGGACAGGGTGGGAGCAGTTCTTC.

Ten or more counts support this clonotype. CDR3 nucleotide sequence: TGTGCCAGCAGGACAGGAGAGAACACTGAAGCTTTCTTT. Translation gives CASRTGENTEAFF. V is TRBV12-3 or TRBV12-4 and J is TRBJ1-1, with a weak D call TRBD1 (6 bases). The CDR3 is 13 residues long. V was cut by 6 bases and J by 1 base, with 9 bases left in between.

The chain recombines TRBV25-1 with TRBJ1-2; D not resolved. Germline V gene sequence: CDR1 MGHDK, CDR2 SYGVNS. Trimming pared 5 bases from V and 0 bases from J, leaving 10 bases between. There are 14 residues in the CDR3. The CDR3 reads CASSKDGANYGYTF. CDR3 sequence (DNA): TGTGCCAGCAGTAAGGACGGAGCTAACTATGGCTACACCTTC.

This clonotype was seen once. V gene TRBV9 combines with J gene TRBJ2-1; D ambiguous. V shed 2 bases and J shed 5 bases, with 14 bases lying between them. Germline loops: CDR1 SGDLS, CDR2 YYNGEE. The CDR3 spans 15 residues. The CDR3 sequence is CASSVRHRGDNEQFF. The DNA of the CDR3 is TGTGCCAGCAGCGTGCGGCACCGCGGCGACAATGAGCAGTTCTTC.

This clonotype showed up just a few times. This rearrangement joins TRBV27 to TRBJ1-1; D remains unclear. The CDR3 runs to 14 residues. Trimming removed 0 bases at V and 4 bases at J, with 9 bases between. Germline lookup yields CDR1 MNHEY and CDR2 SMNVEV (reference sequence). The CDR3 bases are TGTGCCAGCAGTTTATCGGTGAGAGGCACTGAAGCTTTCTTT. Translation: CASSLSVRGTEAFF.

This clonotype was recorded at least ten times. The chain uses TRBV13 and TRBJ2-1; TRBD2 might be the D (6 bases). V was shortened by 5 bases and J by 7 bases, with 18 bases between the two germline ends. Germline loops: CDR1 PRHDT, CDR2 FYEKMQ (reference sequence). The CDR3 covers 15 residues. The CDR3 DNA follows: TGTGCCAGCAGCCTCGGGAGTCTTTGGGGGAATGAGCAGTTCTTC. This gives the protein CASSLGSLWGNEQFF.

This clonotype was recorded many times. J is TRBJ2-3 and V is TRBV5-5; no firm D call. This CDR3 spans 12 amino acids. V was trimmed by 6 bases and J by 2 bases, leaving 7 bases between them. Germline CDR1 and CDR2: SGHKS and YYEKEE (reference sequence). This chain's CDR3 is CASTSVTDTQYF. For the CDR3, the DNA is TGTGCCAGCACCTCCGTCACAGATACGCAGTATTTT.

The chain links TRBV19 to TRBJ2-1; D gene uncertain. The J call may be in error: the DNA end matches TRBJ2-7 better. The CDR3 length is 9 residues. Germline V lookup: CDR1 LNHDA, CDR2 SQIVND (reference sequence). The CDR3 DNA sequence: TGTGCCAGGGGAAGCGAGCAGTACTTC. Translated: CARGSEQYF.

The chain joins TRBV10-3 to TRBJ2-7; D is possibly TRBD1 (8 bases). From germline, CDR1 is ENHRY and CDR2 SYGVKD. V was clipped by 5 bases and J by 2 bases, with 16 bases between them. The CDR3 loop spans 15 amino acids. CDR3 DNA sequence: TGTGCCATCAGTCAGGGGGCGGGGGAAGCCTACGAGCAGTACTTC. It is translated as CAISQGAGEAYEQYF.

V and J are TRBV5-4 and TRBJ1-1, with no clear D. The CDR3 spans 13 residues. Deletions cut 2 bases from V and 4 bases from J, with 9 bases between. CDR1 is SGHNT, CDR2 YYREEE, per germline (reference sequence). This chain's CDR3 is CASSFGGGTEAFF. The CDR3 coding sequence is TGTGCCAGCAGCTTCGGTGGCGGCACTGAAGCTTTCTTT.

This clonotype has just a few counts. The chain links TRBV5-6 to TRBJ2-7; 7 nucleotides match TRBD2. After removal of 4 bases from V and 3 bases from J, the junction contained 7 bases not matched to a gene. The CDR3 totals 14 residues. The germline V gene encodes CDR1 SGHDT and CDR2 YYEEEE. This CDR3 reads CASSVGLPYYEQYF. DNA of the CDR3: TGTGCCAGCAGCGTGGGACTACCCTACTACGAGCAGTACTTC. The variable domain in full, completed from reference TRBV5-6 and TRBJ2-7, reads DAGVTQSPTHLIKTRGQQVTLRCSPKSGHDTVSWYQQALGQGPQFIFQYYEEEERQRGNFPDRFSGHQFPNYSSELNVNALLLGDSALYLCASSVGLPYYEQYFGPGTRLTVT.

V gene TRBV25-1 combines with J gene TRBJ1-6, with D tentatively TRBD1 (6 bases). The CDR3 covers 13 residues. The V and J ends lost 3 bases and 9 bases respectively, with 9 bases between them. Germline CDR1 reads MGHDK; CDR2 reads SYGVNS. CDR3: CASSDRDTSPLHF. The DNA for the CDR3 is TGTGCCAGCAGTGACCGGGACACTTCACCCCTCCACTTT. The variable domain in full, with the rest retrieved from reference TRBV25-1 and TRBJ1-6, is EADIYQTPRYLVIGTGKKITLECSQTMGHDKMYWYQQDPGMELHLIHYSYGVNSTEKGDLSSESTVSRIRTEHFPLTLESARPSHTSQYLCASSDRDTSPLHFGNGTRLTVT.

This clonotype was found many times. The DNA of the CDR3 is TGTGCCAGCAGTGACTCTGGGGGACAGGGTCCAGATACGCAGTATTTT. Its protein is CASSDSGGQGPDTQYF. J is TRBJ2-3 and V is TRBV6-4; 9 bases match TRBD1. CDR3 length: 16 residues. V dropped 0 bases and J dropped 4; count of bases not matched to a gene: 5. Looked up from germline, CDR1 is MRHNA and CDR2 is SNTAGT.